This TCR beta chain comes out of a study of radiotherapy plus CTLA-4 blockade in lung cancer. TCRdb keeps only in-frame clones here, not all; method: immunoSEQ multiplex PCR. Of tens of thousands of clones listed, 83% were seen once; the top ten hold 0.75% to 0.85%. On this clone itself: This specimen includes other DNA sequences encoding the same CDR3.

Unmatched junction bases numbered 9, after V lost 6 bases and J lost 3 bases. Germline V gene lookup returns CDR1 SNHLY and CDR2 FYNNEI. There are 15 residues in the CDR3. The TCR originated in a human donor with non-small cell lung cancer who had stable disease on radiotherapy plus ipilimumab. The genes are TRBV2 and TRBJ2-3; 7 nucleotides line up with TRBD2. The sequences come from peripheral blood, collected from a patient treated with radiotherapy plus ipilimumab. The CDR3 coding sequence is TGTGCCAGCAGCAGACTGGCGGGGGTTACAGATACGCAGTATTTT. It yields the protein CASSRLAGVTDTQYF.